These 21 T cell receptor beta chains came from one sample sequenced in a study of T cells expressing NK-cell markers. TCRdb reprocessed the 5' RACE reads and reports one entry per CDR3 protein, with no DNA. The sample includes 160,000 or so distinct CDR3 sequences. Sequenced sample: blood T cells: a sorted CD56 or NKG2C T cell subset, CD4+ or CD8+ T cells, or bulk PBMC T cells (not recorded which). Every receptor here comes from a woman between 18 and 75 years old in good health.

The chain has TRBV5-1 and TRBJ2-2; TCRdb designates TRBD2, a call that cannot be tested without DNA. CDR1 is SGHRS, CDR2 YFSETQ, per germline. This CDR3 is built from 17 residues. The CDR3 is CASSQGLAGENNGELFF. Drawing the rest from reference TRBV5-1 and TRBJ2-2, the complete variable domain is KAGVTQTPRYLIKTRGQQVTLSCSPISGHRSVSWYQQTPGQGLQFLFEYFSETQRNKGNFPGRFSGRQFSNSRSEMNVSTLELGDSALYLCASSQGLAGENNGELFFGEGSRLTVL.

The chain joins TRBV7-9 to TRBJ1-4; TCRdb calls TRBD1, which cannot be checked without DNA. The CDR3 sequence is 15 residues long. Germline CDR1 reads SEHNR; CDR2 reads FQNEAQ (reference sequence). The CDR3 here is CASSPLQGVGEKLFF.

The chain links TRBV20-1 to TRBJ2-3; TCRdb gives TRBD2 as the D gene, but with no DNA this cannot be confirmed. The CDR3 totals 16 residues. The V gene's germline CDR1 is DFQATT and CDR2 SNEGSKA (reference sequence). CDR3 amino acids: CSARPPGSRGIDTQYF.

This CDR3 reads CASSFGLVGDTQYF. The chain is built from TRBV7-2 and TRBJ2-3; TCRdb designates TRBD2, a call that cannot be tested without DNA. The CDR3 runs to 14 residues. Germline V gives CDR1 SGHTA, CDR2 FQGNSA. Supplemented by reference TRBV7-2 and TRBJ2-3, the full variable domain reads GAGVSQSPSNKVTEKGKDVELRCDPISGHTALYWYRQSLGQGLEFLIYFQGNSAPDKSGLPSDRFSAERTGGSVSTLTIQRTQQEDSAVYLCASSFGLVGDTQYFGPGTRLTVL.

This sequence joins TRBV20-1 and TRBJ2-5; there is no DNA to check the TCRdb D call of TRBD2. The germline V gene has CDR1 DFQATT and CDR2 SNEGSKA (reference sequence). This CDR3 comprises 15 residues. CDR3 amino acids: CSARYGSGLPKTQYF.

The gene calls are TRBV12-5 and TRBJ2-1; lacking DNA, the TRBD1 call made by TCRdb goes unchecked. This CDR3 has 14 residues. CDR1 is LGHNT and CDR2 is FRNRAP in the germline V gene. CDR3 region: CASAADRRNNEQFF. The variable domain in full, completed from reference TRBV12-5 and TRBJ2-1, reads DARVTQTPRHKVTEMGQEVTMRCQPILGHNTVFWYRQTMMQGLELLAYFRNRAPLDDSGMPKDRFSAEMPDATLATLKIQPSEPRDSAVYFCASAADRRNNEQFFGPGTRLTVL.

The J gene is TRBJ1-1, the V gene TRBV7-2; TCRdb lists TRBD1, though no DNA is available to test this call. The CDR3 contains 14 residues. Germline-derived CDR1 and CDR2 are SGHTA and FQGNSA. The CDR3 is CASSLQGADTEAFF.

V gene TRBV5-1 combines with J gene TRBJ2-7; as DNA is missing, the TRBD2 call by TCRdb cannot be tested. From germline, CDR1 is SGHRS and CDR2 YFSETQ. This CDR3 comprises 14 residues. The CDR3 region is CASGGAGTSGEQYF. Full variable domain (outside the CDR3, taken from reference TRBV5-1 and TRBJ2-7): KAGVTQTPRYLIKTRGQQVTLSCSPISGHRSVSWYQQTPGQGLQFLFEYFSETQRNKGNFPGRFSGRQFSNSRSEMNVSTLELGDSALYLCASGGAGTSGEQYFGPGTRLTVT.

The chain is built from TRBV10-3 and TRBJ2-2; checking the TCRdb D call of TRBD2 is not possible without DNA. The CDR3 is 13 amino acids. Germline CDR1 reads ENHRY; CDR2 reads SYGVKD. CDR3 residues: CATTSGGTGELFF.

The genes are TRBV2 and TRBJ1-2; TCRdb designates TRBD1, a call that cannot be tested without DNA. Germline V gene lookup returns CDR1 SNHLY and CDR2 FYNNEI. The CDR3 length is 15 residues. This CDR3 is CASSPGGPANYGYTF.

CDR3 region: CASRTGTGPNQPQHF. V usage is TRBV5-1 and J usage is TRBJ1-5; no DNA is available, so the TRBD1 call from TCRdb remains unchecked. This CDR3 region has 15 residues. Germline values: CDR1 SGHRS, CDR2 YFSETQ.

The CDR3 sequence is CSAAGTGSMGQFF. The chain carries TRBV29-1 and TRBJ2-1; TCRdb indicates TRBD1, and absent DNA this call remains unverified. The CDR3 sequence is 13 residues long. Germline V gene data show CDR1 as SQVTM and CDR2 as ANQGSEA.

J is TRBJ2-3 and V is TRBV9. Per germline, CDR1 SGDLS and CDR2 YYNGEE. The CDR3 covers 15 residues. This CDR3 reads CASSVGSVSTDTQYF.

The chain uses TRBV20-1 and TRBJ2-7; lacking DNA, the TRBD1 call made by TCRdb goes unchecked. There are 15 residues in the CDR3. Germline V lookup: CDR1 DFQATT, CDR2 SNEGSKA (reference sequence). The CDR3 is CSASIWGQDAYEQYF.

CDR3 protein: CASSLGTGREETQYF. The gene calls are TRBV27 and TRBJ2-5; there is no DNA to check the TCRdb D call of TRBD2. The germline V gene has CDR1 MNHEY and CDR2 SMNVEV (reference sequence). The CDR3 is 15 amino acids.

This rearrangement joins TRBV4-1 to TRBJ2-6. The germline CDR1 and CDR2 sequences are MGHRA and YSYEKL. The length of the CDR3 is 19 residues. The CDR3 sequence: CASSQDLRKLSSGANVLTF.

The genes are TRBV9 and TRBJ1-1; TCRdb gives TRBD1 as the D gene, but with no DNA this cannot be confirmed. Germline lookup yields CDR1 SGDLS and CDR2 YYNGEE. The CDR3 extends over 14 amino acids. Here the CDR3 reads CASSLSGGFTEAFF.

This chain uses TRBV18 with TRBJ2-1; absent DNA, TCRdb's TRBD2 call cannot be checked. Per germline, CDR1 KGHSH and CDR2 LQKENI. There are 17 residues in the CDR3. The CDR3 protein is CASSPPGAGGSYNEQFF.

V and J are TRBV5-1 and TRBJ2-5; the TRBD1 assignment by TCRdb is unverifiable without DNA. There are 16 residues in the CDR3. Germline CDR1 and CDR2: SGHRS and YFSETQ. The CDR3 sequence is CASSLGQQGRGETQYF.

The V call is TRBV7-2, the J call TRBJ2-7; as DNA is missing, the TRBD1 call by TCRdb cannot be tested. The CDR3 consists of 14 residues. The germline CDR1 and CDR2 sequences are SGHTA and FQGNSA. CDR3 amino acids: CASSSRTGAYEQYF.

V is TRBV12-5 and J is TRBJ2-2. CDR1 LGHNT and CDR2 FRNRAP come from the germline V gene. The CDR3 totals 16 residues. The CDR3 loop reads CASGLVATANTGELFF.